This T cell receptor (beta chain) was sequenced during a study of shared clonotypes between healthy human individuals. The repertoire was sequenced with immunoSEQ multiplex PCR; TCRdb's copy has only in-frame clones and lacks some. The table lists 950,000 to 1,100,000 clones, under 80% of them singletons. Between the trimmed V and J ends, which lost 5 bases and 3 bases, there was a span of 20 bases. The CDR3 consists of 16 residues. The germline gives CDR1 SGHTA, CDR2 FQGNSA. Sequenced input: memory CD4+ T cells sorted from blood. Subset here: CD45RA-negative fraction. This sequence originates from a man between 18 and 29 years old in good health. The gene calls are TRBV7-2 and TRBJ2-7; D unresolved. CDR3 amino acids: CASSQVRSQLVYEQYF. The DNA for the CDR3 is TGTGCCAGCAGCCAAGTACGGTCACAGCTTGTCTACGAGCAGTACTTC.